The rows below give T cell receptor beta chains drawn from one sample of a study of T cell repertoires in ileal Crohn's disease. Sequencing was performed with immunoSEQ multiplex PCR; in TCRdb, only in-frame clones are kept and a portion is missing. The sample has about 62,000 clones, less than 90% seen once. Sequencing used ileal tissue. These receptors all stem from an adult with Crohn's disease. Each CDR3 is given with its conserved first and last residue. D genes are given only for firm matches. The size field is filled for only some rows; it gives once, few, many or a size class.

v_gene	len	j_gene	abundance	d_gene	CDR3aa	CDR3nt
TRBV5-1	14	TRBJ2-5	NA	NA	CASSLQPTEETQYF	TGCGCCAGCAGCCTACAGCCTACGGAAGAGACCCAGTACTTC
TRBV2	13	TRBJ1-2	NA	NA	CASCREANYGYTF	TGTGCCAGCTGCCGGGAGGCTAACTATGGCTACACCTTC
TRBV18	15	TRBJ2-3	NA	NA	CASSPRVASADTQYF	TGTGCCAGCTCACCAAGGGTAGCGTCGGCAGATACGCAGTATTTT
TRBV6-1	12	TRBJ1-2	NA	NA	CASRRRQGSYTF	TGTGCCAGCAGAAGAAGGCAGGGTAGCTACACCTTC
TRBV9	15	TRBJ1-4	NA	TRBD1	CASSVGDRGREKLFF	TGTGCCAGCAGCGTCGGGGACAGGGGGCGAGAAAAACTGTTTTTT
TRBV6-1	14	TRBJ1-5	once	NA	CASSEAPGRQSQHF	TGTGCCAGCAGTGAAGCCCCTGGCCGCCAGTCCCAGCATTTT
TRBV5-1	15	TRBJ1-4	NA	TRBD1	CASSLAGQGNEKLFF	TGCGCCAGCAGCTTGGCGGGACAGGGGAATGAAAAACTGTTTTTT
TRBV16	17	TRBJ1-5	NA	TRBD1	CASSRFGGQLRRQPQHF	TGTGCCAGCAGCCGATTCGGGGGACAGCTCCGCCGCCAGCCCCAGCATTTT
TRBV11-1	15	TRBJ1-2	NA	TRBD1	CASSQAQGTDYGYTF	TGTGCCAGCAGCCAAGCGCAAGGGACAGACTATGGCTACACCTTC
TRBV10-3	12	TRBJ1-1	NA	NA	CAISESQGEAFF	TGTGCCATCAGTGAATCTCAGGGGGAAGCTTTCTTT
TRBV29-1	11	TRBJ2-5	NA	NA	CSVIPAETQYF	TGCAGCGTTATCCCTGCGGAGACCCAGTACTTC
TRBV12-5	17	TRBJ2-2	once	TRBD1	CASGLWGQGSNTGELFF	TGTGCTAGTGGTTTGTGGGGACAGGGATCGAACACCGGGGAGCTGTTTTTT
TRBV6-5	15	TRBJ1-6	NA	TRBD1	CASRSSGGSNSPLHF	TGTGCCAGCAGGTCGTCAGGGGGCTCGAACTCACCCCTCCACTTT
TRBV5-4	15	TRBJ1-2	NA	NA	CASSLFGSGNYGYTF	TGTGCCAGCAGCTTGTTCGGGTCAGGGAACTACGGCTACACCTTC
TRBV7-2	18	TRBJ2-2	NA	NA	CASSLGSYRVSTTGELFF	TGTGCCAGCAGCTTAGGATCGTACCGGGTCTCGACCACCGGGGAGCTGTTTTTT
TRBV6-6	15	TRBJ2-5	once	TRBD1	CASSLGTGTQETQYF	TGTGCCAGCAGTTTAGGGACAGGGACACAAGAGACCCAGTACTTC
TRBV5-1	13	TRBJ1-2	NA	NA	CASSLVAEDGYTF	TGCGCCAGCAGCTTGGTCGCAGAGGATGGCTACACCTTC
TRBV28	12	TRBJ2-7	few	TRBD1	CASERDSYEQYF	TGTGCCAGCGAACGGGACAGCTACGAGCAGTACTTC
TRBV29-1	14	TRBJ2-7	once	TRBD2	CSVEGTSGSYEQYF	TGCAGCGTTGAAGGGACTAGCGGCTCCTACGAGCAGTACTTC
TRBV25-1	13	TRBJ1-2	NA	NA	CASSAQGNYGYTF	TGTGCCAGCAGTGCCCAGGGAAACTATGGCTACACCTTC
TRBV2	12	TRBJ1-2	NA	NA	CASRGQERGYTF	TGTGCCAGCAGGGGGCAGGAACGCGGCTACACCTTC
TRBV2	12	TRBJ1-2	NA	NA	CASWRARIVYTF	TGTGCCAGCTGGAGGGCGCGTATTGTCTACACCTTC
TRBV29-1	12	TRBJ1-4	NA	TRBD1	CSFRDRGTGFFF	TGCAGCTTCCGGGACAGGGGAACGGGATTCTTTTTT
TRBV10-3	11	TRBJ1-5	NA	NA	CAITNNQPQHF	TGTGCCATCACTAATAATCAGCCCCAGCATTTT
TRBV2	12	TRBJ1-5	NA	NA	CAGALGSGPQHF	TGTGCCGGCGCTCTCGGTTCAGGGCCCCAGCATTTT
TRBV28	16	TRBJ1-6	NA	TRBD1	CASSSTPGQVLGLLHF	TGTGCCAGCAGTTCGACGCCGGGACAGGTGTTAGGGCTCCTCCACTTT
TRBV7-6	15	TRBJ2-2	once	NA	CASSLNGGNTGELFF	TGTGCCAGCAGCTTAAACGGCGGGAACACCGGGGAGCTGTTTTTT
TRBV10-3	13	TRBJ1-5	NA	NA	CAISVGQNQPQHF	TGTGCCATCAGTGTGGGCCAGAATCAGCCCCAGCATTTT
TRBV6-7	16	TRBJ1-4	once	TRBD1	CASSFGRQGGREKLFF	TGTGCCAGCAGTTTCGGGCGACAGGGGGGACGGGAAAAACTGTTTTTT
TRBV25-1	13	TRBJ1-2	NA	TRBD1	CASTRTGGYGYTF	TGTGCCAGCACCCGGACAGGGGGCTATGGCTACACCTTC
TRBV28	15	TRBJ1-1	NA	NA	CASSLLIGENTEAFF	TGTGCCAGCAGTTTATTGATCGGAGAGAACACTGAAGCTTTCTTT
TRBV29-1	14	TRBJ2-3	NA	NA	CSMASADNTDTQYF	TGCAGCATGGCATCGGCGGATAACACAGATACGCAGTATTTT
TRBV25-1	11	TRBJ2-7	NA	NA	CASRTGLEQYF	TGTGCCAGCAGGACGGGACTGGAGCAGTACTTC
TRBV5-1	16	TRBJ1-4	once	NA	CASSLAGGRTNEKLFF	TGCGCCAGCAGCTTGGCGGGGGGTAGAACTAATGAAAAACTGTTTTTT
TRBV5-1	14	TRBJ2-1	NA	TRBD1	CASRGQGNYNEQFF	TGCGCCAGCAGGGGACAGGGGAACTACAATGAGCAGTTCTTC
TRBV7-6	13	TRBJ2-7	NA	NA	CASSLATGSEQYF	TGTGCCAGCAGCTTAGCCACAGGATCTGAGCAGTACTTC
TRBV5-1	14	TRBJ1-1	NA	NA	CASSLGYRDTEAFF	TGCGCCAGCAGCTTGGGTTACAGGGACACTGAAGCTTTCTTT
TRBV2	14	TRBJ1-1	NA	NA	CASSVRGGNTEAFF	TGTGCCAGCAGTGTTAGGGGGGGGAACACTGAAGCTTTCTTT
TRBV4-3	19	TRBJ1-4	NA	TRBD1	CASSQDLAGTGATNEKLFF	TGCGCCAGCAGCCAAGATCTTGCCGGGACAGGGGCCACTAATGAAAAACTGTTTTTT
TRBV25-1	14	TRBJ1-5	once	NA	CASSAEPSNQPQHF	TGTGCCAGCAGTGCTGAGCCTAGCAATCAGCCCCAGCATTTT
TRBV30	14	TRBJ1-5	NA	NA	CAWSPRQGNQPQHF	TGTGCCTGGAGTCCCCGACAGGGCAATCAGCCCCAGCATTTT
TRBV18	13	TRBJ1-3	once	NA	CASSPDTGNTIYF	TGTGCCAGCTCACCGGACACGGGAAACACCATATATTTT
TRBV7-8	14	TRBJ1-5	once	TRBD1	CASSSNRGGQPQHF	TGTGCCAGCAGCAGCAACAGGGGTGGTCAGCCCCAGCATTTT
TRBV5-6	14	TRBJ1-4	NA	NA	CASSAAGNNEKLFF	TGTGCCAGCAGCGCGGCCGGGAACAATGAAAAACTGTTTTTT
TRBV5-6	15	TRBJ1-5	once	TRBD1	CASSGDREAGQPQHF	TGTGCCAGCAGCGGCGACAGGGAGGCCGGTCAGCCCCAGCATTTT
TRBV11-3	16	TRBJ2-1	NA	TRBD2	CASSLASGGSYNEQFF	TGTGCCAGCAGCTTAGCAAGCGGGGGTTCCTACAATGAGCAGTTCTTC
TRBV5-4	13	TRBJ1-2	once	NA	CASSFRGSGGYTF	TGTGCCAGCAGCTTTAGGGGGAGTGGGGGCTACACCTTC
TRBV19	16	TRBJ2-3	once	TRBD1	CASSMGGGTGADTQYF	TGTGCCAGTAGTATGGGAGGGGGGACAGGGGCTGATACGCAGTATTTT
TRBV28	15	TRBJ2-5	NA	TRBD2	CASSPLAGVGETQYF	TGTGCCAGCAGTCCACTAGCGGGGGTGGGCGAGACCCAGTACTTC
TRBV5-1	14	TRBJ2-2	NA	NA	CASSFGGRSGELFF	TGCGCCAGCAGCTTTGGTGGGAGGTCCGGGGAGCTGTTTTTT
TRBV7-9	14	TRBJ1-5	NA	NA	CASSFPGSNQPQHF	TGTGCCAGCAGCTTTCCCGGGAGCAATCAGCCCCAGCATTTT
TRBV6-5	15	TRBJ1-5	NA	TRBD1	CASSYSGQGDQPQHF	TGTGCCAGCAGTTACTCGGGACAGGGAGATCAGCCCCAGCATTTT
TRBV7-9	13	TRBJ2-5	NA	TRBD2	CASTLAGQETQYF	TGTGCCAGCACACTAGCGGGCCAAGAGACCCAGTACTTC
TRBV5-1	15	TRBJ2-7	once	TRBD1	CASSLGGTAGVEQYF	TGCGCCAGCAGCTTGGGGGGGACAGCCGGGGTCGAGCAGTACTTC
TRBV29-1	14	TRBJ2-5	NA	NA	CSVVGRGGRETQYF	TGCAGCGTTGTCGGCCGAGGAGGGCGAGAGACCCAGTACTTC
TRBV7-9	14	TRBJ2-3	once	TRBD2	CASSREWTRDTQYF	TGTGCCAGCAGCCGCGAGTGGACTAGAGATACGCAGTATTTT
TRBV29-1	18	TRBJ2-3	NA	TRBD2	CSVPGLAGGRSSTDTQYF	TGCAGCGTCCCGGGACTAGCGGGAGGGAGGTCTAGCACAGATACGCAGTATTTT
TRBV6-1	15	TRBJ1-5	NA	NA	CASRYGDWGNQPQHF	TGTGCCAGCAGGTATGGGGACTGGGGCAATCAGCCCCAGCATTTT
TRBV5-1	15	TRBJ2-2	few	TRBD1	CASRGQGGANGELFF	TGCGCCAGCAGGGGACAGGGAGGTGCAAACGGGGAGCTGTTTTTT
TRBV27	13	TRBJ1-2	NA	NA	CASSLNRNYGYTF	TGTGCCAGCAGTTTGAACAGAAACTATGGCTACACCTTC